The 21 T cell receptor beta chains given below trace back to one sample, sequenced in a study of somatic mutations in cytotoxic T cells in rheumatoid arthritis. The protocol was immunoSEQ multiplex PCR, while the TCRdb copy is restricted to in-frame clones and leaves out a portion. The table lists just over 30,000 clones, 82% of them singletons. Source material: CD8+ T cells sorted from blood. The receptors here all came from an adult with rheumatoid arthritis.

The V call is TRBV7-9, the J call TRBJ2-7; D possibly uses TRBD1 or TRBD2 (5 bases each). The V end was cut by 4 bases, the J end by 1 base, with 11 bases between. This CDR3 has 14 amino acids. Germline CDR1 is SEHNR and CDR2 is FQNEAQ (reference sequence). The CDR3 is CASSSGDRSYEQYF. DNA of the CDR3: TGTGCCAGCAGCTCCGGGGACCGATCCTACGAGCAGTACTTC.

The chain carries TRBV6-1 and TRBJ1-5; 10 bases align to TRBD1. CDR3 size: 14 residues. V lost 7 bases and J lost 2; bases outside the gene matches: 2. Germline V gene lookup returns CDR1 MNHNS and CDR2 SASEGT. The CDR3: CASTGQGGNQPQHF. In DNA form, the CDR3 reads TGTGCCAGCACCGGACAGGGGGGCAATCAGCCCCAGCATTTT.

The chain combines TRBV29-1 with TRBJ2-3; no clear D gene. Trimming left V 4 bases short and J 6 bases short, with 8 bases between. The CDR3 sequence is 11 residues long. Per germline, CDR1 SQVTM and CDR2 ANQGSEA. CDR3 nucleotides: TGCAGCGTTGGCGCGTGGGATACGCAGTATTTT. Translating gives CSVGAWDTQYF.

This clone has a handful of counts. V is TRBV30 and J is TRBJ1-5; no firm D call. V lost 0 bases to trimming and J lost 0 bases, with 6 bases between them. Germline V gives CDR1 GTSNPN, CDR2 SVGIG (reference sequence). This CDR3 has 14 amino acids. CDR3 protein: CAWSVTASNQPQHF. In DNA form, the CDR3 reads TGTGCCTGGAGTGTAACGGCTAGCAATCAGCCCCAGCATTTT.

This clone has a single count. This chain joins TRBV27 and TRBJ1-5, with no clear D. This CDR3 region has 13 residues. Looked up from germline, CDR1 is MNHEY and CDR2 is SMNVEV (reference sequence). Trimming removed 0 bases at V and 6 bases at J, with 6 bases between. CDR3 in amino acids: CASSLSGIQPQHF. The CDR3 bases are TGTGCCAGCAGTTTATCAGGAATTCAGCCCCAGCATTTT.

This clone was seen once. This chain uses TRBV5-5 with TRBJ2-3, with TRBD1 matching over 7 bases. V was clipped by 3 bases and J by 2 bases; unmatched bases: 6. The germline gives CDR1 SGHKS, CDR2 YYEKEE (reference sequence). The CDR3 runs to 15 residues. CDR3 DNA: TGTGCCAGCAGCTGGGGACAGAGCTACACAGATACGCAGTATTTT. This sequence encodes CASSWGQSYTDTQYF.

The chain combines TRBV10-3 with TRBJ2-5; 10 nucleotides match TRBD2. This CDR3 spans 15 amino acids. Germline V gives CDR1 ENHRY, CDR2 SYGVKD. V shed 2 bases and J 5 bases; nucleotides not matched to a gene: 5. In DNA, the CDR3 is TGTGCCATCAGTGAGCGAGCGGGAGGGGTGGAGACCCAGTACTTC. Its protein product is CAISERAGGVETQYF.

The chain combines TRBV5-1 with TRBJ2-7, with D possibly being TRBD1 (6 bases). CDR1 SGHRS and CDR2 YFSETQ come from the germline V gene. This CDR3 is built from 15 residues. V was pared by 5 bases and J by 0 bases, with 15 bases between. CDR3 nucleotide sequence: TGCGCCAGCAGTTCTATAACAGGGAACTCCTACGAGCAGTACTTC. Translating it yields CASSSITGNSYEQYF.

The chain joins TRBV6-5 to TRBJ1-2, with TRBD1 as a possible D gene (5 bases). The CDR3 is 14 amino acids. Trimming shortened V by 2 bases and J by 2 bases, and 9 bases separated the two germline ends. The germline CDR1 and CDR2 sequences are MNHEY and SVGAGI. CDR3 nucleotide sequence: TGTGCCAGCAGTTACACGGGACTGAACTATGGCTACACCTTC. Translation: CASSYTGLNYGYTF.

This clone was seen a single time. Here the CDR3 DNA reads TGTGCCTGGAGTGCGGACAGGGGGTACGAGCAGTACTTC. It translates to CAWSADRGYEQYF. The rearrangement uses TRBV30 and TRBJ2-7, with 10 bases lining up with TRBD1. Germline values: CDR1 GTSNPN, CDR2 SVGIG (reference sequence). V shed 1 base, J shed 4 bases, and the junction held 1 base outside the gene matches. This CDR3 region has 13 residues.

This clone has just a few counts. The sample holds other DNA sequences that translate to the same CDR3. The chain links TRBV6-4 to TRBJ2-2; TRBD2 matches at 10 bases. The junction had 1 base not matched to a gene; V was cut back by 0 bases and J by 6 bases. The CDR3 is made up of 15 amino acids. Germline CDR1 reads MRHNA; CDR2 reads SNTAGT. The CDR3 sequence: CASSDSAGGPGELFF. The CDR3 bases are TGTGCCAGCAGTGACTCAGCGGGGGGGCCCGGGGAGCTGTTTTTT.

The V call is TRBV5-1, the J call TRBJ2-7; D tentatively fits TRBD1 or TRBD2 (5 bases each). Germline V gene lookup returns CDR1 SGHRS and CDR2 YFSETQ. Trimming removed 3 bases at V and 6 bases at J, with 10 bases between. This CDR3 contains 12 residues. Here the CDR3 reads CASSWGSTEQYF. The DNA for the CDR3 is TGCGCCAGCAGCTGGGGGTCTACCGAGCAGTACTTC.

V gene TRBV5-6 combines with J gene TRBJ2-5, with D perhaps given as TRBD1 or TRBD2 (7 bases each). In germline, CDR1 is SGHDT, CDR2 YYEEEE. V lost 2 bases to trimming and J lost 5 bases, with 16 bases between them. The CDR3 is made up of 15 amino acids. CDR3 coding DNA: TGTGCCAGCAGCTTAGGCGAGCAGGGGGGGGAGACCCAGTACTTC. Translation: CASSLGEQGGETQYF. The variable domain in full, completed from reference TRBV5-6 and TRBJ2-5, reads DAGVTQSPTHLIKTRGQQVTLRCSPKSGHDTVSWYQQALGQGPQFIFQYYEEEERQRGNFPDRFSGHQFPNYSSELNVNALLLGDSALYLCASSLGEQGGETQYFGPGTRLLVL.

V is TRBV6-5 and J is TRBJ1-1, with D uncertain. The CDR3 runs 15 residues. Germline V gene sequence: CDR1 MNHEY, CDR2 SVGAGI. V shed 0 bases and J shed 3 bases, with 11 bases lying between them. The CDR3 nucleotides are TGTGCCAGCAGTTACTCCCCGTGGCTCGACACTGAAGCTTTCTTT. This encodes CASSYSPWLDTEAFF.

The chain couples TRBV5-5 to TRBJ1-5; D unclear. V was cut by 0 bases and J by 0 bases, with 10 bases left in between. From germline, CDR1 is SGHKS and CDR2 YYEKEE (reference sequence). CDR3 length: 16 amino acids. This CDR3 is CASSLVGVYSNQPQHF. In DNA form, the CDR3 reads TGTGCCAGCAGCTTGGTTGGCGTTTATAGCAATCAGCCCCAGCATTTT. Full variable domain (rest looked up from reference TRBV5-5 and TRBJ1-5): DAGVTQSPTHLIKTRGQQVTLRCSPISGHKSVSWYQQVLGQGPQFIFQYYEKEERGRGNFPDRFSARQFPNYSSELNVNALLLGDSALYLCASSLVGVYSNQPQHFGDGTRLSIL.

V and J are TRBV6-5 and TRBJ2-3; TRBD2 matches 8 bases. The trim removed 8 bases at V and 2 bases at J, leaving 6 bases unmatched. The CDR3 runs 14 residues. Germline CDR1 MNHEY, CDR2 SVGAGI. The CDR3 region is CASQTSGHTDTQYF. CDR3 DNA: TGTGCCAGCCAAACTAGCGGACACACAGATACGCAGTATTTT.

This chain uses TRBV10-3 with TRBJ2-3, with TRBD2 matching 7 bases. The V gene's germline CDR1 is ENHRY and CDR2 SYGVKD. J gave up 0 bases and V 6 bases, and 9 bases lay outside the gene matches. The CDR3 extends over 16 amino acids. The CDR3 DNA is TGTGCCATCAGCGTGCAGCGTAGCGGGAGCACAGATACGCAGTATTTT. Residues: CAISVQRSGSTDTQYF.

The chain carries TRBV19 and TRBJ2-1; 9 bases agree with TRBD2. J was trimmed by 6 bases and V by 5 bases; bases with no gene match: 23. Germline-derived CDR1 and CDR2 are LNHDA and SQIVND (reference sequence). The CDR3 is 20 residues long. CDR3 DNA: TGTGCCAGTAGTCACCGCGGGGTATCGAGAAAACTAGCGGGCCTCAATGAGCAGTTCTTC. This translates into CASSHRGVSRKLAGLNEQFF. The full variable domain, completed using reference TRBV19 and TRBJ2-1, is DGGITQSPKYLFRKEGQNVTLSCEQNLNHDAMYWYRQDPGQGLRLIYYSQIVNDFQKGDIAEGYSVSREKKESFPLTVTSAQKNPTAFYLCASSHRGVSRKLAGLNEQFFGPGTRLTVL.

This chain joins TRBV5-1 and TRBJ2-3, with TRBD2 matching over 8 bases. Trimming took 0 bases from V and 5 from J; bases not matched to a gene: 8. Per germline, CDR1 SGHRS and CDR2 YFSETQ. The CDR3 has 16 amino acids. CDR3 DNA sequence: TGCGCCAGCAGCTTGGGAGCGGGAGAGTCGATAGATACGCAGTATTTT. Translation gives CASSLGAGESIDTQYF.

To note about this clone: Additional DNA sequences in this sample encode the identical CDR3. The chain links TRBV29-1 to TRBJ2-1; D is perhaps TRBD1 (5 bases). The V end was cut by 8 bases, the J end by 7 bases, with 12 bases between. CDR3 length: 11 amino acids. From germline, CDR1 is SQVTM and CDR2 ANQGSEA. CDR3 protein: CSPTQGNEQFF. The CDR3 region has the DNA TGCAGCCCAACCCAGGGAAATGAGCAGTTCTTC.

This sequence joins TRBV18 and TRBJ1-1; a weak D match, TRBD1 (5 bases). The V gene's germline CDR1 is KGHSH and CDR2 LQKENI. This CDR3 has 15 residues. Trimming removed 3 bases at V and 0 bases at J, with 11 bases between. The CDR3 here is CASSPGGYMNTEAFF. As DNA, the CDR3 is TGTGCCAGCTCACCGGGGGGATACATGAACACTGAAGCTTTCTTT.